The source of this TCR beta chain is a study of blood T cell repertoires in COVID-19. Overall study: Whether acute or convalescent, the COVID-19 samples came from the United States, Italy and Spain.

Original analysis: Amplification from reference gene primers served as the basis for estimated nucleated cell counts. Only in-frame clones appear in the TCRdb table, and some are missing; sequencing was by immunoSEQ multiplex PCR. V and J calls and clone size follow that table, whereas D and trimming were derived from the DNA. The table shows 250,000 or so clones, with approximately 86% occurring only once. The study drew participants aged roughly 18 to 95 years from roughly 25 US areas. Either two negative PCRs, clearance, or symptom resolution qualified Cohort 3 donors as recovered. Germline CDR1 reads MNHNS; CDR2 reads SASEGT. There are 15 residues in the CDR3. V gave up 2 bases and J gave up 3 bases; unmatched junction bases: 6.

The material sequenced was PBMCs or T cells enriched from blood (not recorded which). The rearrangement links TRBV6-1 to TRBJ2-7; 8 nucleotides line up with TRBD1. The TCR comes from a woman aged 45-60 years who had recovered from COVID-19. CDR3 residues: CASSESVGQGYEQYF. CDR3 DNA sequence: TGTGCCAGCAGTGAATCGGTAGGACAGGGCTACGAGCAGTACTTC.